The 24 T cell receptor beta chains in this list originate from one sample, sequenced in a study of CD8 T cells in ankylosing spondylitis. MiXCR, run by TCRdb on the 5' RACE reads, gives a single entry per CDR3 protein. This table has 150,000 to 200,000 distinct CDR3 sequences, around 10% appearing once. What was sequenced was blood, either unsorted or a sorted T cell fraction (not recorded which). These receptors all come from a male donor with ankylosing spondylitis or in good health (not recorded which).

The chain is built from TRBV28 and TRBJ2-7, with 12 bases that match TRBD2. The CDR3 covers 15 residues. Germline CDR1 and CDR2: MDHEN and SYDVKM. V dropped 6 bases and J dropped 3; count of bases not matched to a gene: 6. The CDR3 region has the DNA TGTGCCAGCAGCCGACTAGCGGGGGTACACTACGAGCAGTACTTC. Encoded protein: CASSRLAGVHYEQYF.

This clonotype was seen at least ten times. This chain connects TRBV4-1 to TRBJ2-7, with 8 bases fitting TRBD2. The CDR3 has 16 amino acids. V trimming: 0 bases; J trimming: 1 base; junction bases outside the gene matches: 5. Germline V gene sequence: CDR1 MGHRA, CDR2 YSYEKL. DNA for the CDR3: TGCGCCAGCAGCCAAGACCTACTAGCGGCGTCCTACGAGCAGTACTTC. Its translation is CASSQDLLAASYEQYF.

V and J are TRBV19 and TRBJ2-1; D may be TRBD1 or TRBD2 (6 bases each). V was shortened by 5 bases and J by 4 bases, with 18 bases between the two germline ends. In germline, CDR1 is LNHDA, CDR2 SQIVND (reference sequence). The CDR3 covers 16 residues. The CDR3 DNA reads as TGTGCCAGTAGTCCGCGAGGGGGGATTGGATACAATGAGCAGTTCTTC. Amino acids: CASSPRGGIGYNEQFF.

The DNA for the CDR3 is TGTGCCAGCAGCCAGGCCGGGGGGCTTTCCTACGAGCAGTACTTC. Translated: CASSQAGGLSYEQYF. The rearrangement uses TRBV5-5 and TRBJ2-7; weak D call: TRBD2 (7 bases). This CDR3 has 15 amino acids. V shed 4 bases and J shed 1 base, with 15 bases lying between them. Germline V gene data show CDR1 as SGHKS and CDR2 as YYEKEE (reference sequence).

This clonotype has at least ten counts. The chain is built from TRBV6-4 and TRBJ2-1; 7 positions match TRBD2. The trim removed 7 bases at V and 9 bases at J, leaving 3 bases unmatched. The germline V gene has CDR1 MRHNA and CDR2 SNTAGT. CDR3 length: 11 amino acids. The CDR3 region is CASKPSGEQFF. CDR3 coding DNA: TGTGCCAGCAAACCTAGCGGTGAGCAGTTCTTC.

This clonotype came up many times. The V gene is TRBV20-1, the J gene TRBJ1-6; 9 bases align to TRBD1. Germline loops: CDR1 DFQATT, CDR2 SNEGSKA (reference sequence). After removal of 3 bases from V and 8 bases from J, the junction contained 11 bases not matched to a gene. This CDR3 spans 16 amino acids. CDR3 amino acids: CSASTARQGVDSPLHF. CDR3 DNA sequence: TGCAGTGCTAGCACGGCTAGACAGGGGGTGGATTCACCCCTCCACTTT.

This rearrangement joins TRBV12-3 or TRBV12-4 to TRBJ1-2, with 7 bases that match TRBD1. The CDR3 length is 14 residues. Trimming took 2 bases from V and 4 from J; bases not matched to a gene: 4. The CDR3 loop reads CASSLQGGLYGYTF. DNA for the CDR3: TGTGCCAGCAGTTTACAGGGGGGGCTCTATGGCTACACCTTC.

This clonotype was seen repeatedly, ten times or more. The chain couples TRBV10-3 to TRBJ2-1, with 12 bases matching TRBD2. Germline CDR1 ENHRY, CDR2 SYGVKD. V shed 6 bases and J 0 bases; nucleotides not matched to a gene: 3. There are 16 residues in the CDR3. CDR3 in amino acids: CAIRTSGSLSYNEQFF. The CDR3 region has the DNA TGTGCCATCAGGACTAGCGGGAGCCTCTCCTACAATGAGCAGTTCTTC.

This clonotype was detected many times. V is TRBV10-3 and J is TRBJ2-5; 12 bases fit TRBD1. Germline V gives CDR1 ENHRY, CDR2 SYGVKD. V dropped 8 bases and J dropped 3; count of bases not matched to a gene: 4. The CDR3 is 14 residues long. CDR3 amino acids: CAIRGTGGKETQYF. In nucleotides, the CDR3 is TGTGCCATCCGCGGGACAGGGGGCAAAGAGACCCAGTACTTC.

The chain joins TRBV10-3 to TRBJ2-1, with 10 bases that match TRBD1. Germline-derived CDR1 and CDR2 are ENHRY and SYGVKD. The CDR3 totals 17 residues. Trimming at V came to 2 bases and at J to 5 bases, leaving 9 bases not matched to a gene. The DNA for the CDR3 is TGTGCCATCAGTGAGGGGGGGACAGGGGATTGGAACAATGAGCAGTTCTTC. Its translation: CAISEGGTGDWNNEQFF.

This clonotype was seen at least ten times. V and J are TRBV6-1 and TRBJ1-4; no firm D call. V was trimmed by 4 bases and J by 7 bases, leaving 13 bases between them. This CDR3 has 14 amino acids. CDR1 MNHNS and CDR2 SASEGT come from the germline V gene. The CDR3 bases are TGTGCCAGCAGTGTCGGTCCGGGTCGTGAAAAACTGTTTTTT. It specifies CASSVGPGREKLFF.

The CDR3 nucleotides read TGTGCCAGCAGTTTAGCCCCCACCCCGGACCTTTGGTTTCCAATAAATGAGCAGTTCTTC. It yields the protein CASSLAPTPDLWFPINEQFF. V is TRBV12-3 or TRBV12-4 and J is TRBJ2-1; D is undetermined. The CDR3 loop spans 20 amino acids. Deletions cut 0 bases from V and 7 bases from J, with 28 bases between.

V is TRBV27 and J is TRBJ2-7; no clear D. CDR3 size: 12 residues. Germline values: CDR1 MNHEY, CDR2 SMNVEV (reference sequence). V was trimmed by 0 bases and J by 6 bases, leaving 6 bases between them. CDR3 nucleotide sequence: TGTGCCAGCAGTTTATCCGGTGGCGAGCAGTACTTC. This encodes CASSLSGGEQYF.

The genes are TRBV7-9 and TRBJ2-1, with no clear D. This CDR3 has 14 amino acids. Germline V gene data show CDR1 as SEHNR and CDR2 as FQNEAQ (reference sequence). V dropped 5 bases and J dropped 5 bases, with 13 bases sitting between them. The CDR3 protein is CASSTTAGHNEQFF. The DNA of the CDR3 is TGTGCCAGCAGCACCACTGCAGGACACAATGAGCAGTTCTTC.

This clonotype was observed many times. The CDR3 loop is CASSPEEGGAFF. The CDR3 DNA sequence: TGTGCCAGCAGCCCTGAGGAAGGTGGGGCTTTCTTT. The gene calls are TRBV28 and TRBJ1-1; D not resolved. Germline V gene data show CDR1 as MDHEN and CDR2 as SYDVKM. The CDR3 sequence is 12 residues long. Deletions cut 6 bases from V and 11 bases from J, with 16 bases between.

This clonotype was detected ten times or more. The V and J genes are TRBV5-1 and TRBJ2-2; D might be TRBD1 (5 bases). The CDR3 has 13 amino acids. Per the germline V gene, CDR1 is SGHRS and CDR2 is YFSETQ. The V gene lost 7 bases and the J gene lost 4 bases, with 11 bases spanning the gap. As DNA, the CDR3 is TGCGCCAGCGGGCAGGGTGTCACCGGGGAGCTGTTTTTT. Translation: CASGQGVTGELFF.

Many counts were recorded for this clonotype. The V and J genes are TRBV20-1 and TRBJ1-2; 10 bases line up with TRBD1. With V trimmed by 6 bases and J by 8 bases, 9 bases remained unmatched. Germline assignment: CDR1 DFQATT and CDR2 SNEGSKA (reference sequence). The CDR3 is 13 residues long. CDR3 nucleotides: TGCAGTGCCCCGGACAGGGGGTACGGCGGCTACACCTTC. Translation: CSAPDRGYGGYTF.

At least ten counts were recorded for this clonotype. The CDR3 spells CASSQVRGSPLHF. The CDR3 nucleotides are TGCGCCAGCAGCCAAGTGAGGGGTTCACCCCTCCACTTT. This chain joins TRBV4-3 and TRBJ1-6; weak D call: TRBD1 (5 bases). Germline CDR1 reads LGHNA; CDR2 reads YSLEER. The CDR3 has 13 residues. The ends were cut back, 1 base at V and 9 bases at J, with 7 bases in the middle.

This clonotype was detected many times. Here the CDR3 reads CASSLASMNTEAFF. CDR3 nucleotides: TGCGCCAGCAGCTTGGCCTCGATGAACACTGAAGCTTTCTTT. V gene TRBV5-1 combines with J gene TRBJ1-1; unclear D gene. V lost 0 bases and J lost 0, with 6 bases in between. CDR1 and CDR2 (germline): SGHRS, YFSETQ. The CDR3 runs to 14 residues.

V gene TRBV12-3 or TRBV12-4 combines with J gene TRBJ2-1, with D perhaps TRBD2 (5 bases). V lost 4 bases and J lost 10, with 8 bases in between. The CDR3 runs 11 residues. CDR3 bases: TGTGCCAGCAGTTCGCCGGGAGAGCAGTTCTTC. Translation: CASSSPGEQFF.

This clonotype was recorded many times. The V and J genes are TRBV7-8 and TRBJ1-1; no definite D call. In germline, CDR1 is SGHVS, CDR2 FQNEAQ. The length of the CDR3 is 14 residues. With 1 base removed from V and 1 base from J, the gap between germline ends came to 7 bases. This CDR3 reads CASSLGHRNTEAFF. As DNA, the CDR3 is TGTGCCAGCAGCTTAGGTCATCGGAACACTGAAGCTTTCTTT.

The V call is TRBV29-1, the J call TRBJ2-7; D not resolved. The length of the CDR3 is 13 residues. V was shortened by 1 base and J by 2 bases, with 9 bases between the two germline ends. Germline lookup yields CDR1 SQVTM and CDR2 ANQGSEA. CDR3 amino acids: CSVEGVGTYEQYF. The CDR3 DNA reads TGCAGCGTTGAAGGTGTGGGGACCTACGAGCAGTACTTC.

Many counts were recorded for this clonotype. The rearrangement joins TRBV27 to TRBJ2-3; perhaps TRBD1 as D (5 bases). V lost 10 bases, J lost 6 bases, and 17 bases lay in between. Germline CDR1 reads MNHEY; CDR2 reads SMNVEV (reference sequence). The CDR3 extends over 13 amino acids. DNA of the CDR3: TGTGCCACAAGGGGCTCATTTGGGGATACGCAGTATTTT. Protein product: CATRGSFGDTQYF.

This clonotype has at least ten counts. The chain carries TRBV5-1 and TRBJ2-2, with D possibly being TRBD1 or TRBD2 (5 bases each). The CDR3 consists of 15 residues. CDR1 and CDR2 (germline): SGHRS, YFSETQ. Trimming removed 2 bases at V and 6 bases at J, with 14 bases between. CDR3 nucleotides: TGCGCCAGCAGCTTACGGGACGGGTTCTCCGGGGAGCTGTTTTTT. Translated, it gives CASSLRDGFSGELFF. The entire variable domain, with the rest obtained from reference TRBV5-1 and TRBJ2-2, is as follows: KAGVTQTPRYLIKTRGQQVTLSCSPISGHRSVSWYQQTPGQGLQFLFEYFSETQRNKGNFPGRFSGRQFSNSRSEMNVSTLELGDSALYLCASSLRDGFSGELFFGEGSRLTVL.